The TCR beta chain described here comes from a study of OX40 agonist ivuxolimab in advanced cancers. For the study at large: Earlier anti-PD-1, anti-PD-L1 or anti-CTLA-4 therapy was permitted; roughly 42% had received some. Findings and caveats of the study: Researchers report that CD8+ T cells had, on average, more expanded clones than CD4+. Antigens targeted by the expanded peripheral T cells were not determined.

Anyone with autoimmune disease history or systemic immunosuppression was excluded. With regard to this clone: The antigen is unknown.

Repertoires were generated with immunoSEQ multiplex PCR, while TCRdb's copy carries only in-frame clones and drops some. The table includes approximately 70,000 clones, 85% detected once. CDR1 and CDR2 (germline): PRHDT, FYEKMQ (reference sequence). Trimming left V 0 bases short and J 0 bases short, with 18 bases between. This CDR3 has 19 amino acids. This chain uses TRBV13 with TRBJ1-3; no firm D call. The source was CD4+ or CD8+ T cells sorted from blood, collected in a trial of the OX40 agonist ivuxolimab. The receptor was derived from an adult with an advanced solid tumor such as melanoma, head and neck, liver or kidney cancer. The CDR3 reads CASSLGWGQSFSSGNTIYF. The CDR3 DNA reads as TGTGCCAGCAGCTTAGGTTGGGGTCAGTCTTTCAGCTCTGGAAACACCATATATTTT.